This entry lists 29 T cell receptor beta chains sequenced from one sample in a study of glioma-infiltrating T cells after dendritic cell vaccination. Here immunoSEQ multiplex PCR was the method, and the copy in TCRdb shows in-frame clones only, minus some. The table records tens of thousands of clones, more than 70% of them present only once. Indicated time point: after dendritic cell vaccination, including at tumor progression/relapse. Material: blood, obtained after dendritic cell vaccination. These receptors were taken from a human donor with glioblastoma.

The chain employs TRBV30 and TRBJ1-1; D unclear. Germline lookup yields CDR1 GTSNPN and CDR2 SVGIG (reference sequence). The germline V and J ends were trimmed by 0 bases and 3 bases, with 5 bases remaining between them. The CDR3 contains 12 residues. CDR3 nucleotides: TGTGCCTGGAGTGTAACTGACACTGAAGCTTTCTTT. As protein: CAWSVTDTEAFF.

CDR3 in amino acids: CSGLAYSTDTQYF. CDR3 DNA sequence: TGCAGCGGGCTAGCGTACAGCACAGATACGCAGTATTTT. The chain recombines TRBV29-1 with TRBJ2-3, with D possibly being TRBD2 (6 bases). The CDR3 covers 13 residues. Between the trimmed V and J ends, which lost 7 bases and 0 bases, there was a span of 11 bases. Germline V lookup: CDR1 SQVTM, CDR2 ANQGSEA.

The chain is built from TRBV27 and TRBJ2-3, with D possibly matching TRBD2 (6 bases). The CDR3 totals 15 residues. Germline CDR1 reads MNHEY; CDR2 reads SMNVEV (reference sequence). Trimming left V 3 bases short and J 0 bases short, with 10 bases between. In DNA form, the CDR3 reads TGTGCCAGCAGTTTGGCGCGGGGAAGCACAGATACGCAGTATTTT. This gives the protein CASSLARGSTDTQYF.

This clone showed up just a few times. The chain is built from TRBV4-3 and TRBJ2-1; D gene unclear. CDR3 length equals 15 residues. V lost 3 bases and J 6 bases, leaving 15 bases between the germline ends. Germline CDR1 is LGHNA and CDR2 is YSLEER. Here the CDR3 reads CASSQSRFGLNEQFF. Written as DNA, the CDR3 is TGCGCCAGCAGCCAGTCACGCTTTGGGCTCAATGAGCAGTTCTTC.

The genes are TRBV7-6 and TRBJ1-6, with D possibly matching TRBD1 (6 bases). CDR1 is SGHVS and CDR2 is FNYEAQ in the germline V gene. Deletions cut 5 bases from V and 14 bases from J, with 10 bases between. This CDR3 is built from 11 residues. CDR3 residues: CASSLGQTLHF. The CDR3 DNA reads as TGTGCCAGCAGCCTAGGACAGACCCTCCACTTT. The full variable domain, rest sourced from reference TRBV7-6 and TRBJ1-6, is GAGVSQSPRYKVTKRGQDVALRCDPISGHVSLYWYRQALGQGPEFLTYFNYEAQQDKSGLPNDRFSAERPEGSISTLTIQRTEQRDSAMYRCASSLGQTLHFGNGTRLTVT.

This clone was counted a few times. This chain links TRBV13 with TRBJ2-1; TRBD2 agrees at 12 bases. The CDR3 consists of 18 residues. Per the germline V gene, CDR1 is PRHDT and CDR2 is FYEKMQ (reference sequence). The junction had 9 bases not matched to a gene; V was cut back by 4 bases and J by 2 bases. The DNA of the CDR3 is TGTGCCAGCAGCTCACTAGCGGGGGGCTTGGTGACCTACAATGAGCAGTTCTTC. Residues: CASSSLAGGLVTYNEQFF.

The V gene is TRBV30, the J gene TRBJ2-1; TRBD1 matches at 8 bases. This CDR3 contains 13 residues. Germline CDR1 reads GTSNPN; CDR2 reads SVGIG (reference sequence). The V and J ends lost 2 bases and 9 bases, in that order; junction bases with no gene match: 6. CDR3 nucleotides: TGTGCCTGGAGTCTGGGACAGGTTGGTGAGCAGTTCTTC. It codes for CAWSLGQVGEQFF.

V usage is TRBV13 and J usage is TRBJ2-3; 8 bases fit TRBD1. The ends lost 0 bases at V and 2 bases at J; junction bases unmatched: 4. The CDR3 is made up of 16 amino acids. The germline V gene has CDR1 PRHDT and CDR2 FYEKMQ (reference sequence). CDR3 nucleotides: TGTGCCAGCAGCTTAGGCGGACAGGGAACCACAGATACGCAGTATTTT. It translates to CASSLGGQGTTDTQYF.

The V call is TRBV7-3, the J call TRBJ1-5; D gene uncertain. V was pared by 1 base and J by 4 bases, with 8 bases between. The CDR3 length is 14 residues. CDR1 SGHTA and CDR2 FQGTGA come from the germline V gene. This CDR3 is CASSLNMANQPQHF. Written as DNA, the CDR3 is TGTGCCAGCAGCTTAAATATGGCAAATCAGCCCCAGCATTTT.

V and J are TRBV30 and TRBJ2-1, with 9 bases aligning to TRBD2. The CDR3 runs to 13 residues. Germline CDR1 is GTSNPN and CDR2 is SVGIG (reference sequence). V was pared by 3 bases and J by 4 bases, with 1 base of the junction left unmatched. The CDR3 DNA is TGTGCCTGGAGGCGGGGGGGGTACAATGAGCAGTTCTTC. Protein sequence: CAWRRGGYNEQFF.

This clone occurred a few times. This chain uses TRBV6-1 with TRBJ1-3; 8 bases line up with TRBD1. Germline CDR1 and CDR2: MNHNS and SASEGT. The CDR3 is 17 amino acids. V trimming: 2 bases; J trimming: 3 bases; junction bases outside the gene matches: 9. The CDR3 protein is CASSESSGQGRGNTIYF. The CDR3 DNA reads TGTGCCAGCAGTGAATCCTCTGGACAGGGCCGTGGAAACACCATATATTTT.

The rearrangement joins TRBV28 to TRBJ1-4; D is unclear. V gave up 3 bases and J gave up 8 bases, with 10 bases separating them. This CDR3 comprises 13 residues. Germline V lookup: CDR1 MDHEN, CDR2 SYDVKM. This CDR3 reads CASSFNLREKLFF. The CDR3 DNA reads TGTGCCAGCAGTTTTAACTTGAGGGAAAAACTGTTTTTT.

Points on this clone: Distinct nucleotide sequences in the sample also encode this CDR3. V gene TRBV28 combines with J gene TRBJ1-6; TRBD1 matches at 7 bases. Per the germline V gene, CDR1 is MDHEN and CDR2 is SYDVKM. The CDR3 is 14 amino acids. Trimming cost V 6 bases and J 7 bases; bases outside gene matches: 6. CDR3 DNA: TGTGCCAGCAGGTCCGGGACAGACAATTCACCCCTCCACTTT. Protein: CASRSGTDNSPLHF.

The chain couples TRBV6-5 to TRBJ2-5, with D possibly matching TRBD1 (5 bases). The J call may be incorrect, as the DNA end agrees better with TRBJ2-7. Germline CDR1 reads MNHEY; CDR2 reads SVGAGI. This CDR3 is 12 amino acids long. DNA of the CDR3: TGTGCCAGCAGTTACGGGGCCCACGAGCAGTACTTC. Residues: CASSYGAHEQYF.

The chain has TRBV4-1 and TRBJ2-2; weak D call: TRBD1 (6 bases). Germline V gene data show CDR1 as MGHRA and CDR2 as YSYEKL. The CDR3 is 16 residues long. Trimming removed 2 bases at V and 1 base at J, with 11 bases between. The CDR3 loop reads CASSQSLGGNTGELFF. CDR3 in DNA: TGCGCCAGCAGCCAATCTCTAGGGGGGAACACCGGGGAGCTGTTTTTT.

J is TRBJ1-1 and V is TRBV5-4; 7 nucleotides line up with TRBD1. The CDR3 is 14 amino acids. Trimming cost V 3 bases and J 3 bases; bases outside gene matches: 5. Per the germline V gene, CDR1 is SGHNT and CDR2 is YYREEE (reference sequence). CDR3 residues: CASSSDRWDTEAFF. The CDR3 DNA reads as TGTGCCAGCAGCTCGGACAGGTGGGACACTGAAGCTTTCTTT.

V and J are TRBV21-1 and TRBJ2-3; the table's TRBD1 call for D was not verified on the DNA. TRBV21-1 is labeled a pseudogene. This CDR3 region has 23 residues. The CDR3 sequence is CASSKKIIRHRDSTRPSTDTQYF. The CDR3 DNA follows: TGTGCCAGCAGCAAAAAAATCATCCGCCACCGGGACAGTACTAGACCAAGCACAGATACGCAGTATTTT.

The genes are TRBV5-8 and TRBJ2-3, with 7 positions matching TRBD1. Per germline, CDR1 SGHTS and CDR2 YDEGEE. The CDR3 is 13 amino acids. With V trimmed by 9 bases and J by 1 base, 5 bases remained unmatched. In DNA form, the CDR3 reads TGTGCCAACCCGACAGGGCGCACAGATACGCAGTATTTT. It translates to CANPTGRTDTQYF.

The CDR3 DNA reads as TGTGCCAGCAGGATGGACAGGAGGTACGAGCAGTACTTC. Protein: CASRMDRRYEQYF. The chain employs TRBV6-6 and TRBJ2-7; 7 bases are shared with TRBD1. Trimming cost V 6 bases and J 4 bases; bases outside gene matches: 6. Germline V gene data show CDR1 as MNHNY and CDR2 as SVGAGI (reference sequence). The CDR3 runs 13 residues.

V is TRBV4-3 and J is TRBJ2-1, with 9 bases identical to TRBD2. The CDR3 covers 16 residues. CDR1 and CDR2 (germline): LGHNA, YSLEER. V gave up 0 bases and J gave up 8 bases; unmatched junction bases: 8. This chain's CDR3 is CASSQEGGGGADEQFF. The CDR3 DNA sequence: TGCGCCAGCAGCCAAGAAGGAGGCGGGGGGGCGGATGAGCAGTTCTTC.

V gene TRBV4-3 combines with J gene TRBJ2-2, with TRBD1 identical over 8 bases. Trimming took 4 bases from V and 0 from J; bases not matched to a gene: 1. Looked up from germline, CDR1 is LGHNA and CDR2 is YSLEER. The CDR3 covers 15 residues. The CDR3 loop reads CASSRQGTNTGELFF. CDR3 DNA sequence: TGCGCCAGCAGCCGACAGGGGACGAACACCGGGGAGCTGTTTTTT.

In DNA, the CDR3 is TGTGCCAGCAGGCTAGGACAGGGGAACTATGGCTACACCTTC. It encodes CASRLGQGNYGYTF. This chain joins TRBV6-6 and TRBJ1-2, with 9 positions matching TRBD1. The CDR3 sequence is 14 residues long. Trimming took 6 bases from V and 2 from J; bases not matched to a gene: 4. Germline V CDR1 and CDR2: MNHNY, SVGAGI (reference sequence).

The V call is TRBV18, the J call TRBJ2-6; the D gene is possibly TRBD1 (6 bases). The CDR3 covers 19 residues. Between the trimmed V and J ends, which lost 5 bases and 5 bases, there was a span of 25 bases. From germline, CDR1 is KGHSH and CDR2 LQKENI. DNA of the CDR3: TGTGCCAGCTCAAAGGAACGGGACATTTACAAAAGTCGGGCCAACGTCCTGACTTTC. Its translation is CASSKERDIYKSRANVLTF.

This chain joins TRBV6-6 and TRBJ1-5; D not resolved. Germline assignment: CDR1 MNHNY and CDR2 SVGAGI (reference sequence). V lost 6 bases to trimming and J lost 1 base, with 4 bases between them. The CDR3 covers 12 residues. The CDR3 reads CASSVSNQPQHF. The CDR3 coding sequence is TGTGCCAGCAGCGTCAGCAATCAGCCCCAGCATTTT.

CDR3 nucleotides: TGTGCCAGCAGCCTTGCGGGGGTGGGAGATACGCAGTATTTT. Translated, it gives CASSLAGVGDTQYF. The J gene is TRBJ2-3, the V gene TRBV25-1; 7 bases align to TRBD2. This CDR3 comprises 14 residues. Per germline, CDR1 MGHDK and CDR2 SYGVNS. Unmatched junction bases numbered 8, after V lost 6 bases and J lost 5 bases.

The V and J genes are TRBV5-8 and TRBJ2-7; a weak D match, TRBD1 (5 bases). Deletions cut 1 base from V and 10 bases from J, with 9 bases between. Germline loops: CDR1 SGHTS, CDR2 YDEGEE. The length of the CDR3 is 11 residues. CDR3: CASSLSQGQYF. The CDR3 DNA follows: TGTGCCAGCAGCTTGTCCCAGGGACAGTACTTC.

The chain couples TRBV9 to TRBJ2-2; D is ambiguous. Germline assignment: CDR1 SGDLS and CDR2 YYNGEE. CDR3 size: 13 residues. Trimming took off 0 bases at V and 5 bases at J, with 5 bases between the two ends. The CDR3 spells CASSVALTGELFF. The CDR3 coding sequence is TGTGCCAGCAGCGTAGCTCTTACCGGGGAGCTGTTTTTT.

Points on this clone: The same CDR3 also results from other DNA sequences found in this sample. This chain connects TRBV4-1 to TRBJ1-6; no clear D gene. Trimming left V 0 bases short and J 7 bases short, with 4 bases between. Germline-derived CDR1 and CDR2 are MGHRA and YSYEKL. The CDR3 has 13 amino acids. The CDR3 here is CASSQESNSPLHF. The CDR3 nucleotides are TGCGCCAGCAGCCAAGAAAGCAATTCACCCCTCCACTTT.

This rearrangement joins TRBV30 to TRBJ2-3; possible D gene TRBD1, 6 bases. V shed 1 base and J shed 8 bases, with 10 bases lying between them. This CDR3 comprises 12 residues. Germline V gene data show CDR1 as GTSNPN and CDR2 as SVGIG (reference sequence). CDR3 in amino acids: CAWSEGESTQYF. For the CDR3, the DNA is TGTGCCTGGAGTGAGGGGGAGAGTACGCAGTATTTT. Combining the CDR3 with reference TRBV30 and TRBJ2-3 gives the whole variable domain SQTIHQWPATLVQPVGSPLSLECTVEGTSNPNLYWYRQAAGRGLQLLFYSVGIGQISSEVPQNLSASRPQDRQFILSSKKLLLSDSGFYLCAWSEGESTQYFGPGTRLTVL.